What follows are 5 T cell receptor beta chains derived from one specimen sequenced in a study of identical twins. TCRdb processed the 5' RACE reads anew with MiXCR; each CDR3 protein has one entry. The sample yields 1.5 million or so distinct CDR3 sequences, under 35% seen once. Material: cord blood. Receptors were obtained from a newborn girl in good health.

This rearrangement joins TRBV1 to TRBJ2-5; the table's D call of TRBD1 was not tested on the DNA. TRBV1 is described as a pseudogene. The CDR3 contains 15 residues. CDR3 amino acids: CTSSQGRQGQEAQYF. The CDR3 DNA reads TGCACCAGCAGCCAAGGTCGACAGGGACAAGAGGCCCAGTACTTC.

The chain links TRBV9 to TRBJ2-5; TRBD2 is a possible D gene (5 bases). Germline V gene lookup returns CDR1 SGDLS and CDR2 YYNGEE. The CDR3 has 14 amino acids. Trimming left V 0 bases short and J 2 bases short, with 8 bases between. The CDR3 loop reads CASSVDGGQETQYF. The DNA of the CDR3 is TGTGCCAGCAGCGTAGATGGAGGTCAAGAGACCCAGTACTTC.

This sequence joins TRBV6-1 and TRBJ2-5; TRBD2 matches at 9 bases. Losses at the gene ends were 6 bases for V and 11 bases for J; bases not matched to a gene: 16. Germline V lookup: CDR1 MNHNS, CDR2 SASEGT. The CDR3 has 15 amino acids. The DNA for the CDR3 is TGTGCCAGCAGGGGGACTAGCCCCTCGAACAATGAGCAGTACTTC. The encoded protein is CASRGTSPSNNEQYF.

This clonotype was recorded at least ten times. The V and J genes are TRBV24-1 and TRBJ1-2, with 9 bases fitting TRBD1. This CDR3 comprises 16 residues. The germline V gene has CDR1 KGHDR and CDR2 SFDVKD. J was trimmed by 5 bases and V by 3 bases; bases with no gene match: 9. The CDR3 DNA reads TGTGCCACCAGTGATCCTGCGGACAGGGGAGAATATGGCTACACCTTC. It yields the protein CATSDPADRGEYGYTF.

J is TRBJ2-3 and V is TRBV5-1, with 7 bases identical to TRBD1. Unmatched junction bases numbered 17, after V lost 4 bases and J lost 0 bases. Germline V gene data show CDR1 as SGHRS and CDR2 as YFSETQ. CDR3 length equals 19 residues. The CDR3 DNA is TGCGCCAGCAGCCGCCTAGGGACAGTCGTGGGTTCTAGCACAGATACGCAGTATTTT. Its translation is CASSRLGTVVGSSTDTQYF. Looking up the rest from reference TRBV5-1 and TRBJ2-3 gives the full variable domain: KAGVTQTPRYLIKTRGQQVTLSCSPISGHRSVSWYQQTPGQGLQFLFEYFSETQRNKGNFPGRFSGRQFSNSRSEMNVSTLELGDSALYLCASSRLGTVVGSSTDTQYFGPGTRLTVL.